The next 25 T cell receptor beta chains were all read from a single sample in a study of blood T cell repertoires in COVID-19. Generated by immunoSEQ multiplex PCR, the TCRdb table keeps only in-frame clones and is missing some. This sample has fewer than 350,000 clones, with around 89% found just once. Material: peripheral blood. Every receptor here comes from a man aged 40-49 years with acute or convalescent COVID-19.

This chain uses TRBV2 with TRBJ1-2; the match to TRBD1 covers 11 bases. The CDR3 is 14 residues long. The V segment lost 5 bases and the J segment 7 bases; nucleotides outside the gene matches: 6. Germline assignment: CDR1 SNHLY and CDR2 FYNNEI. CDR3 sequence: CASSTGTGGSGYTF. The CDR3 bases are TGTGCCAGCAGTACCGGGACAGGGGGTTCTGGCTACACCTTC. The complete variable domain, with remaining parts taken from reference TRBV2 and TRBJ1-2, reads EPEVTQTPSHQVTQMGQEVILRCVPISNHLYFYWYRQILGQKVEFLVSFYNNEISEKSEIFDDQFSVERPDGSNFTLKIRSTKLEDSAMYFCASSTGTGGSGYTFGSGTRLTVV.

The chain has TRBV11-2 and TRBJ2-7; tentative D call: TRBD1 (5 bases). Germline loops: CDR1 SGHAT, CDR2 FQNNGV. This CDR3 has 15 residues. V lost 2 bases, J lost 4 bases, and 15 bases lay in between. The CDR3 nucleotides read TGTGCCAGCAGCTTAAGCCCGACAGAAACGTACGAGCAGTACTTC. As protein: CASSLSPTETYEQYF.

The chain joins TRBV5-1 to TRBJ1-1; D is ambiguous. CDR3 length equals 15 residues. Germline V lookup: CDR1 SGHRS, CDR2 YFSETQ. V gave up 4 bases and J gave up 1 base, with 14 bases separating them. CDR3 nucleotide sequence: TGCGCCAGCAGCCCATCAGGTTCCCAGAACACTGAAGCTTTCTTT. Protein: CASSPSGSQNTEAFF.

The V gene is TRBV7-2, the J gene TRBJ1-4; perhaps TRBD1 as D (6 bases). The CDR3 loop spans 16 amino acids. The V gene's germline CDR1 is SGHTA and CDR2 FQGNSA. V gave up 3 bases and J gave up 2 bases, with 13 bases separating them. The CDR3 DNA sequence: TGTGCCAGCAGCTTCGGGGGGCTTTTGACTAATGAAAAACTGTTTTTT. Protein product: CASSFGGLLTNEKLFF.

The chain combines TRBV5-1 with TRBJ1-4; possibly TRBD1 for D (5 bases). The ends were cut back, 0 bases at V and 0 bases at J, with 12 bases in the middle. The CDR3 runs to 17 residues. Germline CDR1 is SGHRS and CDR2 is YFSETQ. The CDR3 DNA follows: TGCGCCAGCAGCTTGGGACAGATTATCTCAACTAATGAAAAACTGTTTTTT. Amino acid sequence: CASSLGQIISTNEKLFF.

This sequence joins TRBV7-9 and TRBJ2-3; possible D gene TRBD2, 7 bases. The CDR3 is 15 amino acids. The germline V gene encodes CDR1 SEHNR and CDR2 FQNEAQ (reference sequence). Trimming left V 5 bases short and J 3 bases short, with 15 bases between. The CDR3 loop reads CASSPGRGRTDTQYF. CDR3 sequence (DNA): TGTGCCAGCAGCCCGGGGAGGGGGAGGACAGATACGCAGTATTTT.

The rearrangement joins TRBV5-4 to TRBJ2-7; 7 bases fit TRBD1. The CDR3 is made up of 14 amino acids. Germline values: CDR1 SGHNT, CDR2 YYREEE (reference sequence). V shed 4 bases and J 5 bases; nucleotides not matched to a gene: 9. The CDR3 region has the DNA TGTGCCAGCAGCGCACCACAGGGGTCCCACGAGCAGTACTTC. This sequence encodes CASSAPQGSHEQYF.

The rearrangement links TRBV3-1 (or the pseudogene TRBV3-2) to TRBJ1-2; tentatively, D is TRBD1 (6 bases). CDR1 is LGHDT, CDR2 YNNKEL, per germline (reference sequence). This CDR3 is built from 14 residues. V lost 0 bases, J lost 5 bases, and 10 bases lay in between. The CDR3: CASSQDPGVYGYTF. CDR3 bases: TGTGCCAGCAGCCAAGACCCAGGGGTTTATGGCTACACCTTC.

CDR3 loop: CASSSYGQANSPLHF. For the CDR3, the DNA is TGTGCCAGCAGCTCTTATGGACAGGCCAATTCACCCCTCCACTTT. The V call is TRBV9, the J call TRBJ1-6; 7 positions agree with TRBD1. This CDR3 comprises 15 residues. The V and J ends lost 4 bases and 7 bases, in that order; junction bases with no gene match: 8. Germline CDR1 reads SGDLS; CDR2 reads YYNGEE. Combining the CDR3 with reference TRBV9 and TRBJ1-6 gives the whole variable domain DSGVTQTPKHLITATGQRVTLRCSPRSGDLSVYWYQQSLDQGLQFLIQYYNGEERAKGNILERFSAQQFPDLHSELNLSSLELGDSALYFCASSSYGQANSPLHFGNGTRLTVT.

In nucleotides, the CDR3 is TGCGCCAGCAGCGAGGGGACAGAAGGCTACGAGCAGTACTTC. This codes for CASSEGTEGYEQYF. The V call is TRBV5-1, the J call TRBJ2-7; 7 bases map to TRBD1. The V gene end was trimmed by 4 bases and the J gene end by 3 bases; junction bases not matched to a gene: 7. Germline loops: CDR1 SGHRS, CDR2 YFSETQ. The CDR3 is 14 residues long.

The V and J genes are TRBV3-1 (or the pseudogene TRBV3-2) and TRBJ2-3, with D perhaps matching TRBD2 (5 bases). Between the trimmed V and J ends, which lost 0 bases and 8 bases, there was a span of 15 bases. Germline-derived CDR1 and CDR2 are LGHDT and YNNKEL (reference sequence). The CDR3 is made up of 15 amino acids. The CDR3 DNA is TGTGCCAGCAGCCAAGAAAGGCTTCAACGGGGTACGCAGTATTTT. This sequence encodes CASSQERLQRGTQYF.

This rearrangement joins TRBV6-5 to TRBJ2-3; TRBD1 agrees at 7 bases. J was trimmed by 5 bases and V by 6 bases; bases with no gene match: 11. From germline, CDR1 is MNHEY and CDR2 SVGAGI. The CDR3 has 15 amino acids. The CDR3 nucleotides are TGTGCCAGCAGCTTGACAGGGTTTAAGGGAGATACGCAGTATTTT. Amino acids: CASSLTGFKGDTQYF.

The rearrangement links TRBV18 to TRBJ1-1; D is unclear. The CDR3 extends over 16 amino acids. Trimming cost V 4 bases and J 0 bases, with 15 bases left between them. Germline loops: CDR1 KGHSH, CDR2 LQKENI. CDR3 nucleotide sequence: TGTGCCAGCTCACTCATCCCGGGTCCCGTGAACACTGAAGCTTTCTTT. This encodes CASSLIPGPVNTEAFF.

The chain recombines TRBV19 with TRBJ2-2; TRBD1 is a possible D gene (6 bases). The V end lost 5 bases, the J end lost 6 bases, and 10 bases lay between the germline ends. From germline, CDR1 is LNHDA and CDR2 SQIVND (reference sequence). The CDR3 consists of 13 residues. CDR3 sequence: CASSQQGSGELFF. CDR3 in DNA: TGTGCCAGTAGTCAACAGGGTTCCGGGGAGCTGTTTTTT.

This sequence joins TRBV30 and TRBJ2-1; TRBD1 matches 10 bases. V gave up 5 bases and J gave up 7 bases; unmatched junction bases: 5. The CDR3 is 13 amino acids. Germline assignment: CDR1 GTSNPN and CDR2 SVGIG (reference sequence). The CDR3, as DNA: TGTGCCTGGGACAGGGGGCATCGGAATGAGCAGTTCTTC. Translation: CAWDRGHRNEQFF.

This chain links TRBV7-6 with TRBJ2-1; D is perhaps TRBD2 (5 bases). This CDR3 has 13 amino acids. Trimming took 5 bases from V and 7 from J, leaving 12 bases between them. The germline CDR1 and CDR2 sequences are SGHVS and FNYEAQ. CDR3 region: CASSGGPFNEQFF. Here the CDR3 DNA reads TGTGCCAGCAGCGGAGGCCCTTTTAATGAGCAGTTCTTC.

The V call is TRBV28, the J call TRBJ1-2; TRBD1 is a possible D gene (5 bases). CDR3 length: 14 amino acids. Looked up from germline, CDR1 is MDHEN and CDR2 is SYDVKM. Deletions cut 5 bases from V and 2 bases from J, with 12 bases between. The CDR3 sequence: CASSVIGGNYGYTF. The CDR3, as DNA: TGTGCCAGCAGTGTCATTGGGGGGAACTATGGCTACACCTTC.

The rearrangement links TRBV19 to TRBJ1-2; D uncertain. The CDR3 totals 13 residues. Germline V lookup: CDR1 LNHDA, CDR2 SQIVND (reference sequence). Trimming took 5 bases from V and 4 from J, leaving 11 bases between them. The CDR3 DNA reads TGTGCCAGTAGTGTGTCGGAGGGCTATGGCTACACCTTC. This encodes CASSVSEGYGYTF.

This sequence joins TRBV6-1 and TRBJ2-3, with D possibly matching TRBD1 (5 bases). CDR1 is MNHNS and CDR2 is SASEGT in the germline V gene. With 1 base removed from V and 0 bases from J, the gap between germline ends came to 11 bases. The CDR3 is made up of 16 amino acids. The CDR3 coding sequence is TGTGCCAGCAGTGAAGGTCGGTGGACAAGCACAGATACGCAGTATTTT. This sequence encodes CASSEGRWTSTDTQYF.

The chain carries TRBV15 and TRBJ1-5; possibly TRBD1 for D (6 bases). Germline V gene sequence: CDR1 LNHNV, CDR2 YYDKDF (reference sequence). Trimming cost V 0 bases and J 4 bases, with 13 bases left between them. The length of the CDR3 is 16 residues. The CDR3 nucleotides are TGTGCCACCAGCAGAGATCGGTGGCAGGGGAATCAGCCCCAGCATTTT. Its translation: CATSRDRWQGNQPQHF.

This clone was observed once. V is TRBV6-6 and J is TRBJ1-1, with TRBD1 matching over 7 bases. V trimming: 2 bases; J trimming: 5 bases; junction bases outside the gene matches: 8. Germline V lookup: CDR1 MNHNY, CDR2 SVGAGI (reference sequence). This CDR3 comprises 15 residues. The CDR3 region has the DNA TGTGCCAGCAGTTACCCTGGACAGGAAAAAACTGAAGCTTTCTTT. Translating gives CASSYPGQEKTEAFF.

CDR3 region: CASSPGERGVKNEQFF. DNA of the CDR3: TGCGCCAGCAGCCCGGGCGAGCGGGGGGTAAAAAATGAGCAGTTCTTC. The chain is built from TRBV5-1 and TRBJ2-1; 9 bases are shared with TRBD2. J lost 7 bases, V lost 4 bases, and 12 bases had no gene match. The CDR3 is 16 amino acids. Germline-derived CDR1 and CDR2 are SGHRS and YFSETQ.

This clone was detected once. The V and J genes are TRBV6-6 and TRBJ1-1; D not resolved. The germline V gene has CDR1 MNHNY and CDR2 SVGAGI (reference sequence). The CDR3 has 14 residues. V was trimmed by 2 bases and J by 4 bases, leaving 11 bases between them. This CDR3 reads CASSYPGRGTEAFF. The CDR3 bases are TGTGCCAGCAGTTACCCAGGTCGGGGCACTGAAGCTTTCTTT.

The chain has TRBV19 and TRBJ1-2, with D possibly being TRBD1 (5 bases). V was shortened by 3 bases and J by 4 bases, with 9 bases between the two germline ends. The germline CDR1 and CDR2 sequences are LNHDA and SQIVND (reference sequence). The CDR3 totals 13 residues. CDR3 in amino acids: CASSIGGIYGYTF. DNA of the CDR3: TGTGCCAGTAGTATCGGGGGGATCTATGGCTACACCTTC.

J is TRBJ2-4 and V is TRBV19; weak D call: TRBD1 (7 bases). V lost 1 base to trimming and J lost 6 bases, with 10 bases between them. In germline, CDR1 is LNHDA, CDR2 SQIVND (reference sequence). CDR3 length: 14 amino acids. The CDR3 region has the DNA TGTGCCAGTAGTATAGCTCAGGGGGGAAACATTCAGTACTTC. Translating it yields CASSIAQGGNIQYF.